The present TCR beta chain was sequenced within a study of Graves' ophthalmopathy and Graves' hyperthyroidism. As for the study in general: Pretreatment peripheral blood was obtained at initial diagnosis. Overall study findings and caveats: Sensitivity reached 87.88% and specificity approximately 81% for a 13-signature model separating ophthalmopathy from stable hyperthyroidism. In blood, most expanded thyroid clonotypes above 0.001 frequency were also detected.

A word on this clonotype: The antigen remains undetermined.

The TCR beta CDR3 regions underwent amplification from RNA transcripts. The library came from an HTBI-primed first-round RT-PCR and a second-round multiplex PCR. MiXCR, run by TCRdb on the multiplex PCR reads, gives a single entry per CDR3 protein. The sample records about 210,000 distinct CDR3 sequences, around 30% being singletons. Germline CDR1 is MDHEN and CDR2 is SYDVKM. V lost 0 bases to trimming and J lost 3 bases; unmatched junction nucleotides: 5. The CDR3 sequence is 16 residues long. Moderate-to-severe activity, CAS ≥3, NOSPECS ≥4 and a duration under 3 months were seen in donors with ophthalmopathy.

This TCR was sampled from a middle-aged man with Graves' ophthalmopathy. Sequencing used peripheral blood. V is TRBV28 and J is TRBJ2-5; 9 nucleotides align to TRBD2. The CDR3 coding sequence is TGTGCCAGCAGTTTATGGGCTAGCGGGACTGAAGAGACCCAGTACTTC. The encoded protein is CASSLWASGTEETQYF.